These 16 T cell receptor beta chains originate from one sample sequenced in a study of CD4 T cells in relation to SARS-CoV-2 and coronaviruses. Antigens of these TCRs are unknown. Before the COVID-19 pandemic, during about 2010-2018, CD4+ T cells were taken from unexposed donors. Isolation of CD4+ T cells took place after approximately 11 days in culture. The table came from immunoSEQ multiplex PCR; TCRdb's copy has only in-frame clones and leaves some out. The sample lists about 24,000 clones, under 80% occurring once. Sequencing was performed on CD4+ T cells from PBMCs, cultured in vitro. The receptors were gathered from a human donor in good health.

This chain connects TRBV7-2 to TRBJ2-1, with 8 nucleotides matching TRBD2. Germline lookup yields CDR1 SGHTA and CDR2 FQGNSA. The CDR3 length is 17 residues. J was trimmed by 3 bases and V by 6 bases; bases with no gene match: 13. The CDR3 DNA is TGTGCCAGCAGTTTCGGGAGGGCGGGAGGATACTACAATGAGCAGTTCTTC. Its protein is CASSFGRAGGYYNEQFF.

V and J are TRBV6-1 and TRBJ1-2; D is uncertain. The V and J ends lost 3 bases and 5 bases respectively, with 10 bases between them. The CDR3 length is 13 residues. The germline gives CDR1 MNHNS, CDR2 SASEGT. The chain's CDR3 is CASSDRWVYGYTF. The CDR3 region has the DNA TGTGCCAGCAGTGACCGGTGGGTATATGGCTACACCTTC.

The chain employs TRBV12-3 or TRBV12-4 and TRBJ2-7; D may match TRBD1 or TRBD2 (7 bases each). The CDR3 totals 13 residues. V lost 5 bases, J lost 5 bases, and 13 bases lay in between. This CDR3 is CASSGGRGHEQYF. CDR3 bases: TGTGCCAGCAGTGGGGGGAGGGGGCACGAGCAGTACTTC.

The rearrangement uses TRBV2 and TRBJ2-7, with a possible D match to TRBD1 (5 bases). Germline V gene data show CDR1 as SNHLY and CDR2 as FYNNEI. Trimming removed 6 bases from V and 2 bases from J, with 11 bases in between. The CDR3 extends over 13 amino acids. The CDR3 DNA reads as TGTGCCAGCAGCCTCGACAGAACCTACGAGCAGTACTTC. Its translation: CASSLDRTYEQYF.

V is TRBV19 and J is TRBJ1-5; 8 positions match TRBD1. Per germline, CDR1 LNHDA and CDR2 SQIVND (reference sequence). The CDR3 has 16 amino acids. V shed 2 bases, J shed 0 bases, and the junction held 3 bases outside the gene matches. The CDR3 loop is CASSIQGAISNQPQHF. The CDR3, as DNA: TGTGCCAGTAGTATACAGGGGGCGATTAGCAATCAGCCCCAGCATTTT.

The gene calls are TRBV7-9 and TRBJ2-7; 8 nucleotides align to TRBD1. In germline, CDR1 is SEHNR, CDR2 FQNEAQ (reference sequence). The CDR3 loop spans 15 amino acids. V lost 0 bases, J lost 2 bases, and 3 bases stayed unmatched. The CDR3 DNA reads TGTGCCAGCAGCTTAGCTGGGACAGGCGCCTACGAGCAGTACTTC. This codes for CASSLAGTGAYEQYF.

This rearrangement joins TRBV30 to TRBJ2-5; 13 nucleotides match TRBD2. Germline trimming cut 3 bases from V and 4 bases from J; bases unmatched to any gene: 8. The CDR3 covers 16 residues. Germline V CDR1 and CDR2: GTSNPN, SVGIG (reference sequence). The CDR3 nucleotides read TGTGCCTGGAGCGCCGGACTAGCGGGAGCTCGAGAGACCCAGTACTTC. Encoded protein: CAWSAGLAGARETQYF. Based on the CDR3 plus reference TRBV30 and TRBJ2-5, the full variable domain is SQTIHQWPATLVQPVGSPLSLECTVEGTSNPNLYWYRQAAGRGLQLLFYSVGIGQISSEVPQNLSASRPQDRQFILSSKKLLLSDSGFYLCAWSAGLAGARETQYFGPGTRLLVL.

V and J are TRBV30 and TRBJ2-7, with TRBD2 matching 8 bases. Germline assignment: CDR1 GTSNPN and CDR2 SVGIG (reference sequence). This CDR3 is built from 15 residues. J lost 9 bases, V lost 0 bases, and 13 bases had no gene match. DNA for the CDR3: TGTGCCTGGAGTGTACGGTCTAGCGGGCCCCGGGCGCAGTACTTC. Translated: CAWSVRSSGPRAQYF.

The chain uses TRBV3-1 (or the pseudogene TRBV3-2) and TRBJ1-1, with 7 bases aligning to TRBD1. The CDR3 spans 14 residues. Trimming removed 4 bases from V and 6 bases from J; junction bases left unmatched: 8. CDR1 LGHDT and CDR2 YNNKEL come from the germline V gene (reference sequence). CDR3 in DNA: TGTGCCAGCAGCCCGACAGGGCAAGGCGCTGAAGCTTTCTTT. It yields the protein CASSPTGQGAEAFF.

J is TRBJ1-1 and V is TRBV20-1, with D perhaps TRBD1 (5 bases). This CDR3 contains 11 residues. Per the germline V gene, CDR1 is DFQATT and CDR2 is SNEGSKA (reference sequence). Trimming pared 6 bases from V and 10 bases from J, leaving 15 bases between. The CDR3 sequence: CSASRQIGAFF. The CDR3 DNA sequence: TGCAGTGCCAGCCGACAGATCGGAGCTTTCTTT.

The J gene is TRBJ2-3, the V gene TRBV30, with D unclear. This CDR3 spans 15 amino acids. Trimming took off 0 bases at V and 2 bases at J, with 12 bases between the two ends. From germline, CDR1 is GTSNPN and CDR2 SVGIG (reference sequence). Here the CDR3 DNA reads TGTGCCTGGAGTGTAACCACGTATCCCACAGATACGCAGTATTTT. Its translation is CAWSVTTYPTDTQYF.

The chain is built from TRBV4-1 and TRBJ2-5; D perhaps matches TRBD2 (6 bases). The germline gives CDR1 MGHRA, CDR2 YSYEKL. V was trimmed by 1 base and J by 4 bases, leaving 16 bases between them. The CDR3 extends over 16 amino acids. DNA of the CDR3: TGCGCCAGCAGCCAAGTTTTCGTGGGAGGAGGAGAGACCCAGTACTTC. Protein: CASSQVFVGGGETQYF.

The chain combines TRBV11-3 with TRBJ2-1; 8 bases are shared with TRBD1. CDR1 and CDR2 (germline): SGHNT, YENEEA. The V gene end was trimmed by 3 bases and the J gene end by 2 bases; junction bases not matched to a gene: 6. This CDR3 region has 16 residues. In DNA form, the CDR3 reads TGTGCCAGCAGCTTGTCCGGGACAGGCACCTACAATGAGCAGTTCTTC. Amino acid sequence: CASSLSGTGTYNEQFF.

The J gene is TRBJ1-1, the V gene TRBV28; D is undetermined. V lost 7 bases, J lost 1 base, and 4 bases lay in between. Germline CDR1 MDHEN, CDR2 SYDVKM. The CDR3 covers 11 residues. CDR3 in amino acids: CASTANTEAFF. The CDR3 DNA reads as TGTGCCAGCACCGCGAACACTGAAGCTTTCTTT.

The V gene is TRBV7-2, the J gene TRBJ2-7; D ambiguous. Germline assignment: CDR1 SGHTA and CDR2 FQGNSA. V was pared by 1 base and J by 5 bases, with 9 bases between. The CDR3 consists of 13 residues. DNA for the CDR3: TGTGCCAGCAGCTTAGTTAGCATACACGAGCAGTACTTC. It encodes CASSLVSIHEQYF. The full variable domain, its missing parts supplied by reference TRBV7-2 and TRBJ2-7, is GAGVSQSPSNKVTEKGKDVELRCDPISGHTALYWYRQSLGQGLEFLIYFQGNSAPDKSGLPSDRFSAERTGGSVSTLTIQRTQQEDSAVYLCASSLVSIHEQYFGPGTRLTVT.

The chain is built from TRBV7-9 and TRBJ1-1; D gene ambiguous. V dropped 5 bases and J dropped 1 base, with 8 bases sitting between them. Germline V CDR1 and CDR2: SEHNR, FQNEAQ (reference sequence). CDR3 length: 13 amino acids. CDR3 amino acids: CASSAQRNTEAFF. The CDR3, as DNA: TGTGCCAGCAGCGCTCAGAGGAACACTGAAGCTTTCTTT.